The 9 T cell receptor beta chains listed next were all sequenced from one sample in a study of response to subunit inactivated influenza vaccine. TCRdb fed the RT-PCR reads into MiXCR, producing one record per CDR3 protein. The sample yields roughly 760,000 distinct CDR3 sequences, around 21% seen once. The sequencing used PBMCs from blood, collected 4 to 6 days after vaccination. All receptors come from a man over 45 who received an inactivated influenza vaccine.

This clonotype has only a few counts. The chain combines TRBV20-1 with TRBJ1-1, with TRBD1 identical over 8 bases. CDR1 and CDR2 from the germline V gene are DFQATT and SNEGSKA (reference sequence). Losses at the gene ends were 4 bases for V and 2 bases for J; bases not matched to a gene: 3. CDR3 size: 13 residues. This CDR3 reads CSAKQGVNTEAFF. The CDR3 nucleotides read TGCAGTGCTAAACAGGGGGTTAACACTGAAGCTTTCTTT.

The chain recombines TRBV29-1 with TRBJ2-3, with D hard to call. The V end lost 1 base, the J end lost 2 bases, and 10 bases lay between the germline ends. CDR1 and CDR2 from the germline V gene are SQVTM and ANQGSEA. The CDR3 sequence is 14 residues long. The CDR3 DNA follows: TGCAGCGTTGAAGTACCAGCTTTCACAGATACGCAGTATTTT. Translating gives CSVEVPAFTDTQYF.

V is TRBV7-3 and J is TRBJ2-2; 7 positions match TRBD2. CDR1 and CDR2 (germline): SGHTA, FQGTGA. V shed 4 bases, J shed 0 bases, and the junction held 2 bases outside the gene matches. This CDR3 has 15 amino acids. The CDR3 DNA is TGTGCCAGCAGCTGGGGGGGGACGAACACCGGGGAGCTGTTTTTT. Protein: CASSWGGTNTGELFF. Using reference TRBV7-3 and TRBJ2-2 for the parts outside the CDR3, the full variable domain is GAGVSQTPSNKVTEKGKYVELRCDPISGHTALYWYRQSLGQGPEFLIYFQGTGAADDSGLPNDRFFAVRPEGSVSTLKIQRTERGDSAVYLCASSWGGTNTGELFFGEGSRLTVL.

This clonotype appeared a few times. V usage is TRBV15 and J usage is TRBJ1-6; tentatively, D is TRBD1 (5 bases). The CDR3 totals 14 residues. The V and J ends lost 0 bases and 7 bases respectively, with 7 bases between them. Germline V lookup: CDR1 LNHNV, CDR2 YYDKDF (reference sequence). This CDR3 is CATSRDRENSPLHF. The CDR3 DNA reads TGTGCCACCAGCAGAGACAGGGAGAATTCACCCCTCCACTTT. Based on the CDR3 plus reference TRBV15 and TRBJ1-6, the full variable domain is DAMVIQNPRYQVTQFGKPVTLSCSQTLNHNVMYWYQQKSSQAPKLLFHYYDKDFNNEADTPDNFQSRRPNTSFCFLDIRSPGLGDTAMYLCATSRDRENSPLHFGNGTRLTVT.

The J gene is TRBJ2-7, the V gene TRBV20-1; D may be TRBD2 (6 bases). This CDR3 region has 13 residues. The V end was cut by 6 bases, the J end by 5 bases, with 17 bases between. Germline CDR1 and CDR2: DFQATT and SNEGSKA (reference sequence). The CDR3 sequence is CSAKKGTGDEQYF. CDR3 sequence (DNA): TGCAGTGCCAAGAAGGGCACGGGGGACGAGCAGTACTTC.

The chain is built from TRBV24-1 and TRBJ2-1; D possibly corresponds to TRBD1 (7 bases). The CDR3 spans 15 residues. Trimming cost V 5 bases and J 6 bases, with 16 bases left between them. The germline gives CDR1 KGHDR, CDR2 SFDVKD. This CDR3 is CATSASDRRVNEQFF. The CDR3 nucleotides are TGTGCCACCAGTGCTTCGGACAGGAGGGTCAATGAGCAGTTCTTC.

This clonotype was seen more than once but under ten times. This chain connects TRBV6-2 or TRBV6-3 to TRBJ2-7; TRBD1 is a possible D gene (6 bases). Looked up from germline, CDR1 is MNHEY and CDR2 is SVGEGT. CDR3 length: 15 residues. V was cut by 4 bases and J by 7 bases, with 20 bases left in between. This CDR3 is CASSLSRGNYGEQYF. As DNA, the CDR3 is TGTGCCAGCAGTTTGAGCAGGGGCAACTACGGGGAGCAGTACTTC.

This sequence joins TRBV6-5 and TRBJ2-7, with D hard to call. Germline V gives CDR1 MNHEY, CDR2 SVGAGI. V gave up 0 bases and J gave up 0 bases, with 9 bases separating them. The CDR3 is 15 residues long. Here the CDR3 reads CASSYSSVSSYEQYF. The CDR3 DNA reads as TGTGCCAGCAGTTACTCGTCCGTCAGCTCCTACGAGCAGTACTTC.

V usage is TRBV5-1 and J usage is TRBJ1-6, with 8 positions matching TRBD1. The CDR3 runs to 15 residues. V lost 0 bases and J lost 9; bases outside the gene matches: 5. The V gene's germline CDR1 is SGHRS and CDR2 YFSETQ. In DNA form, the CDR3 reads TGCGCCAGCAGCTTGGCCGGGACAGGCCGTTCACCCCTCCACTTT. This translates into CASSLAGTGRSPLHF.